The present entry profiles one T cell receptor beta chain with its context. The data were obtained in a study of blood T cell repertoires in COVID-19. The overall study: The United States, Italy and Spain supplied acute and convalescent COVID-19 samples.

Original processing notes: How many nucleated cells were present was estimated from reference gene primer amplification. Assay used: immunoSEQ multiplex PCR; TCRdb lists only in-frame clones, some missing. The D gene and trimming were derived from the DNA, and the V and J assignments and clone size from that table. The table shows 60,000 or so clones, with roughly 77% occurring only once. V shed 5 bases and J 6 bases; nucleotides not matched to a gene: 5. Germline V gene sequence: CDR1 SGHRS, CDR2 YFSETQ. This CDR3 spans 13 amino acids. This clonotype originated in a man older than 75 with acute or convalescent COVID-19. The material sequenced was peripheral blood. The chain combines TRBV5-1 with TRBJ1-1, with 9 bases matching TRBD1. CDR3 sequence reads: CASRRDREAEAFF. The CDR3 DNA reads TGCGCCAGCAGGCGGGACAGGGAGGCTGAAGCTTTCTTT.